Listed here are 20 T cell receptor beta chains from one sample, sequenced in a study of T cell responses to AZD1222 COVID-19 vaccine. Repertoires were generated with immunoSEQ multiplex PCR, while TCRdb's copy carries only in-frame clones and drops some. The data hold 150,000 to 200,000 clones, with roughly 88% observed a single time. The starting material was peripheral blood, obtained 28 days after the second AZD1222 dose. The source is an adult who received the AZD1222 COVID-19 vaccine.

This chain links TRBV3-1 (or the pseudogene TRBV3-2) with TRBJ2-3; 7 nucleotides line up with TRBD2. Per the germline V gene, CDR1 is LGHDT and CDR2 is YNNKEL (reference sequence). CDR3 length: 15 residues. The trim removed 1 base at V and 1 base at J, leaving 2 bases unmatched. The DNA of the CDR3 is TGTGCCAGCAGCCAAGGACTAGCCGGCACAGATACGCAGTATTTT. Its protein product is CASSQGLAGTDTQYF.

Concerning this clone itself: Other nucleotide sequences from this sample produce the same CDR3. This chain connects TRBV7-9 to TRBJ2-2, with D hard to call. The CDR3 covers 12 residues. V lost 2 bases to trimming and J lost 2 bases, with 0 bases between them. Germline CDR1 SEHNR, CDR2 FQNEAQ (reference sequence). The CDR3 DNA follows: TGTGCCAGCAGCTTAAACACCGGGGAGCTGTTTTTT. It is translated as CASSLNTGELFF. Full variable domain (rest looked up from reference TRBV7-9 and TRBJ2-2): DTGVSQNPRHKITKRGQNVTFRCDPISEHNRLYWYRQTLGQGPEFLTYFQNEAQLEKSRLLSDRFSAERPKGSFSTLEIQRTEQGDSAMYLCASSLNTGELFFGEGSRLTVL.

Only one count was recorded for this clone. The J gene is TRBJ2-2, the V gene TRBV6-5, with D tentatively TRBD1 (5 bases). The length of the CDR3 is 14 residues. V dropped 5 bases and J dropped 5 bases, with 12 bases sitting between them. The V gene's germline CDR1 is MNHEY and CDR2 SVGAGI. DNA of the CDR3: TGTGCCAGCAGTCTATCCCAGGGTACCGGGGAGCTGTTTTTT. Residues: CASSLSQGTGELFF.

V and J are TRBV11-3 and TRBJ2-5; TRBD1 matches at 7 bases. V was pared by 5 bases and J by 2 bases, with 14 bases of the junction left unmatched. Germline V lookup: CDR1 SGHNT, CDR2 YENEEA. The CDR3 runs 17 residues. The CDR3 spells CASSPRRGGSDQETQYF. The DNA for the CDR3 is TGTGCCAGCAGCCCGCGGAGAGGGGGCTCCGATCAAGAGACCCAGTACTTC.

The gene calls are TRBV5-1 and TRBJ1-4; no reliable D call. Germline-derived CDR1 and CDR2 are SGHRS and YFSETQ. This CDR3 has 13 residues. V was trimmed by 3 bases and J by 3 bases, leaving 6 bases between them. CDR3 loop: CASSWASNEKLFF. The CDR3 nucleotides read TGCGCCAGCAGCTGGGCCTCTAATGAAAAACTGTTTTTT.

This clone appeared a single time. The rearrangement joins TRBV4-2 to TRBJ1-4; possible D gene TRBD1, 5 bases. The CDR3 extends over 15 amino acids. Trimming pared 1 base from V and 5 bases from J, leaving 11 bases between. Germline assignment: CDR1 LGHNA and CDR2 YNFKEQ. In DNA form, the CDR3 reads TGTGCCAGCAGCCAAGCAGGGCCCCTGAATGAAAAACTGTTTTTT. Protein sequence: CASSQAGPLNEKLFF.

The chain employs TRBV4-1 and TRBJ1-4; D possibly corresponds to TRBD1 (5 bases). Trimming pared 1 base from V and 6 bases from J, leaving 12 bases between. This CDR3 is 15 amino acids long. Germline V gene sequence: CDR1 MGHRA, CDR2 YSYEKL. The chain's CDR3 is CASSQGGVGYEKLFF. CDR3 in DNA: TGCGCCAGCAGCCAAGGGGGGGTTGGGTATGAAAAACTGTTTTTT.

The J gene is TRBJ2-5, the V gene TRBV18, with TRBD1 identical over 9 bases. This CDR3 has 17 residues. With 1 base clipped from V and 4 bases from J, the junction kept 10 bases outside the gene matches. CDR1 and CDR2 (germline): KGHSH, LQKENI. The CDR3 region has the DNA TGTGCCAGCTCACCACGAACGGGACAGGGTCTTTTAGAGACCCAGTACTTC. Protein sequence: CASSPRTGQGLLETQYF. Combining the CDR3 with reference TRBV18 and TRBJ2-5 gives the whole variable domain NAGVMQNPRHLVRRRGQEARLRCSPMKGHSHVYWYRQLPEEGLKFMVYLQKENIIDESGMPKERFSAEFPKEGPSILRIQQVVRGDSAAYFCASSPRTGQGLLETQYFGPGTRLLVL.

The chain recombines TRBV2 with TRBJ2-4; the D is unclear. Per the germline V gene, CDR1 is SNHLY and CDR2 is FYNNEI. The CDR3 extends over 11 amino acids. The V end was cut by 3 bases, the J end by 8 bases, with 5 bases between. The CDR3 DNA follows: TGTGCCAGCAGTGAGGAGTACATTCAGTACTTC. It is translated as CASSEEYIQYF.

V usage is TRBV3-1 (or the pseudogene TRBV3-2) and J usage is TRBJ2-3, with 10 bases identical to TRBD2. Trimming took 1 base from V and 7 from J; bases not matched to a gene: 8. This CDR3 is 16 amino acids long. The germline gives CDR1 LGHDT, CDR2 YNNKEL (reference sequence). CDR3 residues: CASSQGQAGGRNTQYF. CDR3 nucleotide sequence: TGTGCCAGCAGCCAAGGACAAGCGGGGGGGCGGAATACGCAGTATTTT.

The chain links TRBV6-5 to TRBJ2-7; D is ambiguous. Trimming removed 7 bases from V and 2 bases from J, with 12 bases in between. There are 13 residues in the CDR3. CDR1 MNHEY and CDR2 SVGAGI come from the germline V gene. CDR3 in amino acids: CASTIGLAYEQYF. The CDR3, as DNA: TGTGCCAGCACTATAGGTTTGGCCTACGAGCAGTACTTC.

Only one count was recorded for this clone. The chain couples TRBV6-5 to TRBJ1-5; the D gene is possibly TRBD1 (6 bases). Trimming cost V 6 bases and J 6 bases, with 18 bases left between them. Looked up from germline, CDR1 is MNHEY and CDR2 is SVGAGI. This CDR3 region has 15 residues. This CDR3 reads CASSHDTQGTQPQHF. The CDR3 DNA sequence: TGTGCCAGCAGCCACGATACTCAGGGGACTCAGCCCCAGCATTTT.

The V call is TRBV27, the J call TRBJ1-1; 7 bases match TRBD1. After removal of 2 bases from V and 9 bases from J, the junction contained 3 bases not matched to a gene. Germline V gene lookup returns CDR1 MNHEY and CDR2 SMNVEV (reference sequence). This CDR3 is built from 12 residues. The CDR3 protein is CASSLRGQKAFF. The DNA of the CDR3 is TGTGCCAGCAGTTTAAGGGGACAGAAAGCTTTCTTT.

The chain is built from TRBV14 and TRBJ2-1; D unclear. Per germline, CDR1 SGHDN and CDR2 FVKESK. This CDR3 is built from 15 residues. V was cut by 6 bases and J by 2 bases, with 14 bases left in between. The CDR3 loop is CASSQTLSPYNEQFF. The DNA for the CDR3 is TGTGCCAGCAGTCAGACACTATCCCCCTACAATGAGCAGTTCTTC.

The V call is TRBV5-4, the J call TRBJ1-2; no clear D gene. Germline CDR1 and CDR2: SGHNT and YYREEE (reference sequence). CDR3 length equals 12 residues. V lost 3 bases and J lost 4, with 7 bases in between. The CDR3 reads CASSSVGYGYTF. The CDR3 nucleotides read TGTGCCAGCAGCTCGGTGGGCTATGGCTACACCTTC. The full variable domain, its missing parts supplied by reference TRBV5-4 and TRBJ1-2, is ETGVTQSPTHLIKTRGQQVTLRCSSQSGHNTVSWYQQALGQGPQFIFQYYREEENGRGNFPPRFSGLQFPNYSSELNVNALELDDSALYLCASSSVGYGYTFGSGTRLTVV.

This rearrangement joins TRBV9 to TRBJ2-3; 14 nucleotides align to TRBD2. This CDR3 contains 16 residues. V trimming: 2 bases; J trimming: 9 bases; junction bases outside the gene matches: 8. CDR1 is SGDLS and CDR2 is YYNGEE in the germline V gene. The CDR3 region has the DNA TGTGCCAGCAGCGTTTCAGGACTAGCGGGGGGCGAGACGCAGTATTTT. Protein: CASSVSGLAGGETQYF.

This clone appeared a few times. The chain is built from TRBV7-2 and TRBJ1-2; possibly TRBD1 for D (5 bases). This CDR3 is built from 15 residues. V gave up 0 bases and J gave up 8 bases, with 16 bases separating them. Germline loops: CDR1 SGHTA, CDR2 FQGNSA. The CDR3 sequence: CASSLASIVRGGYTF. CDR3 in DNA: TGTGCCAGCAGCTTAGCCTCGATAGTAAGGGGAGGCTACACCTTC. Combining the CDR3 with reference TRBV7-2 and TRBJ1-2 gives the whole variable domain GAGVSQSPSNKVTEKGKDVELRCDPISGHTALYWYRQSLGQGLEFLIYFQGNSAPDKSGLPSDRFSAERTGGSVSTLTIQRTQQEDSAVYLCASSLASIVRGGYTFGSGTRLTVV.

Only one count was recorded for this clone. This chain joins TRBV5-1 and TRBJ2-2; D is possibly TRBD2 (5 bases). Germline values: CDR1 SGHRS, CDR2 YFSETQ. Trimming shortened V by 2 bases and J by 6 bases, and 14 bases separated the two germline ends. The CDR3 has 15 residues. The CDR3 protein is CASSFDGEVAGELFF. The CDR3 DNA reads TGCGCCAGCAGCTTTGACGGGGAAGTGGCCGGGGAGCTGTTTTTT.

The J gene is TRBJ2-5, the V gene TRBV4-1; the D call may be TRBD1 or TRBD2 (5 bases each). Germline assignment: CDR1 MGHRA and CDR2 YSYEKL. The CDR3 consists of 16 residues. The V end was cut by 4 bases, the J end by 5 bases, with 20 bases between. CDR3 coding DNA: TGCGCCAGCAGCCCCCAGGGAGCGTCTAGAGGGGAGACCCAGTACTTC. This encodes CASSPQGASRGETQYF.

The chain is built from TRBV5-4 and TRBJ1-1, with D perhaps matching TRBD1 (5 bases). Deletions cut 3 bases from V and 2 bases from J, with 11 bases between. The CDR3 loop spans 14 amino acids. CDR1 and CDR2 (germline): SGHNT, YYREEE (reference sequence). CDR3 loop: CASSWGGLNTEAFF. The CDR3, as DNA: TGTGCCAGCAGCTGGGGGGGATTAAACACTGAAGCTTTCTTT.